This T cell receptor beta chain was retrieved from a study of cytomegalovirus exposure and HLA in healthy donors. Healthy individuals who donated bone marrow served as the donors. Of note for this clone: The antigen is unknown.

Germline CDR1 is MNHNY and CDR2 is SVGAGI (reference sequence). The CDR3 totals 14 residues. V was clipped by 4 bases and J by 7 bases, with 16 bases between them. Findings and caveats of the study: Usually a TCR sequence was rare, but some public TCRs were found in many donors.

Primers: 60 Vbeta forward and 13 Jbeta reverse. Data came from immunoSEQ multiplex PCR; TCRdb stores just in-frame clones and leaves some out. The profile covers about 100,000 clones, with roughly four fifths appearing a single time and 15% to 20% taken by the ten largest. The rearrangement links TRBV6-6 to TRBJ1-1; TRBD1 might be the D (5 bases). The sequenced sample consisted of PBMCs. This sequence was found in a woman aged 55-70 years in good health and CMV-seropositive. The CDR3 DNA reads TGTGCCAGCAGTTTAGTCAGGGAAGGGTTTGAAGCTTTCTTT. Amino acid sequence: CASSLVREGFEAFF.